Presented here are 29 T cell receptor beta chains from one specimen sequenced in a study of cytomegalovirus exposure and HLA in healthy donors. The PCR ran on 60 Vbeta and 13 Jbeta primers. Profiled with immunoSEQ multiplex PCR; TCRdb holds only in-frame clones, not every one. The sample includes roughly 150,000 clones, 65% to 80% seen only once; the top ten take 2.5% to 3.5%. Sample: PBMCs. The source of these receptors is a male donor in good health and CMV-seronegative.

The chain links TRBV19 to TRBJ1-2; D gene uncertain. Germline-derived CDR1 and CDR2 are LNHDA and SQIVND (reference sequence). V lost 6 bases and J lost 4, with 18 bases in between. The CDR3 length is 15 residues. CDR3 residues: CASSPSNGGLYGYTF. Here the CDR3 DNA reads TGTGCCAGTAGCCCTAGCAATGGAGGCCTCTATGGCTACACCTTC. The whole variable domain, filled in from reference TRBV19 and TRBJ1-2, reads DGGITQSPKYLFRKEGQNVTLSCEQNLNHDAMYWYRQDPGQGLRLIYYSQIVNDFQKGDIAEGYSVSREKKESFPLTVTSAQKNPTAFYLCASSPSNGGLYGYTFGSGTRLTVV.

The CDR3 here is CASSSGLHQPQHF. The CDR3 nucleotides are TGTGCCAGCAGTTCCGGGTTGCATCAGCCCCAGCATTTT. This chain connects TRBV28 to TRBJ1-5; the D is unclear. The CDR3 has 13 amino acids. V lost 4 bases to trimming and J lost 5 bases, with 9 bases between them. CDR1 and CDR2 from the germline V gene are MDHEN and SYDVKM.

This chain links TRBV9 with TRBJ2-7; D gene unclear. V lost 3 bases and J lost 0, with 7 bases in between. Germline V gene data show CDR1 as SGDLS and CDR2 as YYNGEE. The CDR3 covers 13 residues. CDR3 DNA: TGTGCCAGCAGCGCAGGCAACTCCTACGAGCAGTACTTC. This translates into CASSAGNSYEQYF.

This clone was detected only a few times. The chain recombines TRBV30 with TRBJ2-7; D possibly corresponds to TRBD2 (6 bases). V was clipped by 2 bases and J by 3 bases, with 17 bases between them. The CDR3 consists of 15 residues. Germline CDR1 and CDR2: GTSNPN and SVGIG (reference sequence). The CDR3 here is CAWSHALALNYEQYF. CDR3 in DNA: TGTGCCTGGAGTCACGCCCTAGCGCTGAACTACGAGCAGTACTTC.

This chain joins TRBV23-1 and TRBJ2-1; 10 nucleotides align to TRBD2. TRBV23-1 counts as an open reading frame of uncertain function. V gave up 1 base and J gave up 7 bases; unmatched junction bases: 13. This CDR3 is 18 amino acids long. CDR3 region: CASSQFSGRPPRTNEQFF. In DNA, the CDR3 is TGCGCCAGCAGTCAATTTAGCGGGAGGCCTCCCCGTACAAATGAGCAGTTCTTC.

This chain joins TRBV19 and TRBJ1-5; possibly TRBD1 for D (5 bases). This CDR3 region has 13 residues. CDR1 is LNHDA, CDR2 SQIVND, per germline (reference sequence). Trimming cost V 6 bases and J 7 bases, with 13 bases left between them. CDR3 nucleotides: TGTGCCAGTAGAACCCCCGGGGGACAGCCCCAGCATTTT. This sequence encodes CASRTPGGQPQHF.

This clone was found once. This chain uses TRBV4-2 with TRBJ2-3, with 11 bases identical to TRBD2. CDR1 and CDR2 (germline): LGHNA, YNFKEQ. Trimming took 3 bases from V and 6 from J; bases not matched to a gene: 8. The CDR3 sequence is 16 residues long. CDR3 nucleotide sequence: TGTGCCAGCAGCCATGGTTCGGCTAGCGGGGGGGATACGCAGTATTTT. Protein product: CASSHGSASGGDTQYF.

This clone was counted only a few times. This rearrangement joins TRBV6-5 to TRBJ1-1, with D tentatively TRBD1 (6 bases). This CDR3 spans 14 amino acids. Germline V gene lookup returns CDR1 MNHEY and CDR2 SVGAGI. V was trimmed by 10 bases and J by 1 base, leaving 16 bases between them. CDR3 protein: CATDQGGQNTEAFF. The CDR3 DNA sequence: TGTGCCACAGATCAAGGGGGACAGAACACTGAAGCTTTCTTT.

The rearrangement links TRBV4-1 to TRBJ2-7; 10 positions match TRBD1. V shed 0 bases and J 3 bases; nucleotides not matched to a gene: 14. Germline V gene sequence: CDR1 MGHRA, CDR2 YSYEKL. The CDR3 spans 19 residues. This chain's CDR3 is CASSQEWGQGPRVNYEQYF. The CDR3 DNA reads TGCGCCAGCAGCCAAGAATGGGGACAGGGGCCACGTGTCAACTACGAGCAGTACTTC.

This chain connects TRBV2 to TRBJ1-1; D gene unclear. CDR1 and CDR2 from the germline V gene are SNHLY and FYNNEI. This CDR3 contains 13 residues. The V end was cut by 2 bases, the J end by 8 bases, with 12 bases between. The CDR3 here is CASSEQASVEAFF. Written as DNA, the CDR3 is TGTGCCAGCAGTGAACAGGCCTCAGTCGAAGCTTTCTTT.

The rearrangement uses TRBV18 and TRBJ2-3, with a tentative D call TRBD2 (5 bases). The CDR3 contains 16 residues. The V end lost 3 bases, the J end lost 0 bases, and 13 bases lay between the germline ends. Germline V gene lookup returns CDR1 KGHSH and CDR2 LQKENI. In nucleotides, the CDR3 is TGTGCCAGCTCACCCTCCTCCGGGGTAAGCACAGATACGCAGTATTTT. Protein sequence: CASSPSSGVSTDTQYF.

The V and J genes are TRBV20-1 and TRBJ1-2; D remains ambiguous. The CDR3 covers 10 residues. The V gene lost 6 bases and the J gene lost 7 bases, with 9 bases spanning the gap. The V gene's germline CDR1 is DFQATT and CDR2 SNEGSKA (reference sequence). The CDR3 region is CSAMYSGYTF. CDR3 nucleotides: TGCAGTGCGATGTACTCTGGCTACACCTTC.

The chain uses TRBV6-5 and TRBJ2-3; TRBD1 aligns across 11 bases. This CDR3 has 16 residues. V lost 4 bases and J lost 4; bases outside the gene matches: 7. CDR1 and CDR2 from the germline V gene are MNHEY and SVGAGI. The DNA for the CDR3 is TGTGCCAGCAGTTGGGGGACAGGGGGGGTGGCAGATACGCAGTATTTT. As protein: CASSWGTGGVADTQYF.

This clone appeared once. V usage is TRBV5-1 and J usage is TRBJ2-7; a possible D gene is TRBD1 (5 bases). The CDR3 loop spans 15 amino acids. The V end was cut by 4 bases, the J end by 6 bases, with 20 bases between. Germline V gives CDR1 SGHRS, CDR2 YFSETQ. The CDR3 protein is CASSPPAGPPGEQYF. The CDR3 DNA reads TGCGCCAGCAGCCCTCCGGCAGGGCCCCCCGGCGAGCAGTACTTC.

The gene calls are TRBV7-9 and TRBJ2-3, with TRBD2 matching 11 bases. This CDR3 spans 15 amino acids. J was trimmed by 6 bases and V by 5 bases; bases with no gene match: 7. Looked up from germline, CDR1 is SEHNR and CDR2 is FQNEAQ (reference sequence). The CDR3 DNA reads TGTGCCAGCAGCCCCCGCATAGCGGGGGGGGATACGCAGTATTTT. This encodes CASSPRIAGGDTQYF.

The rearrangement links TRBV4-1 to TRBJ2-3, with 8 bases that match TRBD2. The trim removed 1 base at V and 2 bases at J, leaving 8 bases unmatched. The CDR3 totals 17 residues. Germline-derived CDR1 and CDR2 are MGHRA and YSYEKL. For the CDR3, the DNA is TGCGCCAGCAGCCAAGGGGGGGCGGGGGGCCTCACAGATACGCAGTATTTT. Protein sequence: CASSQGGAGGLTDTQYF.

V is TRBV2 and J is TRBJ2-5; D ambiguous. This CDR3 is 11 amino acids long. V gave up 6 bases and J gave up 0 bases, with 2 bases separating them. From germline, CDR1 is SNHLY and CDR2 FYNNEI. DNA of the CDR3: TGTGCCAGCAGCGACCAAGAGACCCAGTACTTC. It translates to CASSDQETQYF.

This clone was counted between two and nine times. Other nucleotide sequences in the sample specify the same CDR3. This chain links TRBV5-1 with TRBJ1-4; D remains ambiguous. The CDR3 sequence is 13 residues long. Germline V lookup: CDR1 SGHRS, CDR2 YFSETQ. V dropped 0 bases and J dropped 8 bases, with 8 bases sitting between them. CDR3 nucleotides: TGCGCCAGCAGCTTGGGAGAGGCCGAAAAACTGTTTTTT. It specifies CASSLGEAEKLFF.

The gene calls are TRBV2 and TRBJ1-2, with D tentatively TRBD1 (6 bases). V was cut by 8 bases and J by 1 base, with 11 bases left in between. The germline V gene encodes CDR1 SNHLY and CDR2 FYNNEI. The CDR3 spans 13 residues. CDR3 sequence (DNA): TGTGCCAGCGGGACACTACTTAACTATGGCTACACCTTC. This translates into CASGTLLNYGYTF. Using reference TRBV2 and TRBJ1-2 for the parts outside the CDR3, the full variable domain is EPEVTQTPSHQVTQMGQEVILRCVPISNHLYFYWYRQILGQKVEFLVSFYNNEISEKSEIFDDQFSVERPDGSNFTLKIRSTKLEDSAMYFCASGTLLNYGYTFGSGTRLTVV.

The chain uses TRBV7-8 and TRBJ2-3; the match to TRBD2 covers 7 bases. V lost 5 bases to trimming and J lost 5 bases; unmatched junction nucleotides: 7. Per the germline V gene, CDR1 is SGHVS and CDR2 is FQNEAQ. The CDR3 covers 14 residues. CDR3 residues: CASSRTGGRDTQYF. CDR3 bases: TGTGCCAGCAGCCGAACCGGGGGGAGAGATACGCAGTATTTT.

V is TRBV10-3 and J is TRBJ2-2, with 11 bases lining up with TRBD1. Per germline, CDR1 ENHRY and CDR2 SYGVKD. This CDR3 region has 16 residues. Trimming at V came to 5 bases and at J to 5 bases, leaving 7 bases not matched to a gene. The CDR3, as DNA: TGTGCCATCAGTTATTCCGGGACAGGGGGTACCGGGGAGCTGTTTTTT. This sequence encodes CAISYSGTGGTGELFF.

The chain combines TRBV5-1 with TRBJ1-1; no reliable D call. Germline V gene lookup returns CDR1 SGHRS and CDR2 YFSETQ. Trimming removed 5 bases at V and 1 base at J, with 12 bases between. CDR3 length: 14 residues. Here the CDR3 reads CASSPWWQNTEAFF. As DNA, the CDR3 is TGCGCCAGCAGTCCCTGGTGGCAGAACACTGAAGCTTTCTTT.

CDR3 DNA: TGTGCCAGCAGCTCTTATACTAGCGGGTACTCCTACAATGAGCAGTTCTTC. Its translation is CASSSYTSGYSYNEQFF. The chain links TRBV11-1 to TRBJ2-1; 9 bases align to TRBD2. Unmatched junction bases numbered 7, after V lost 4 bases and J lost 0 bases. Germline loops: CDR1 SGHAT, CDR2 FQDESV (reference sequence). This CDR3 comprises 17 residues.

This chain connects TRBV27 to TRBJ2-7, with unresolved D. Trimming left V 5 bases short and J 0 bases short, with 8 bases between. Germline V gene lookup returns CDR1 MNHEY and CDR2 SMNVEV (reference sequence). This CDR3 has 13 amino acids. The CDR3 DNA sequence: TGTGCCAGCAGTCCTACTCCCTCCTACGAGCAGTACTTC. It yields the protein CASSPTPSYEQYF.

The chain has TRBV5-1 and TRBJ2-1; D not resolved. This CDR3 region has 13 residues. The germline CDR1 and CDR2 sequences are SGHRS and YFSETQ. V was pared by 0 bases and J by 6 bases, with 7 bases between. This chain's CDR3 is CASSLASVNEQFF. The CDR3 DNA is TGCGCCAGCAGCTTGGCCTCGGTCAATGAGCAGTTCTTC.

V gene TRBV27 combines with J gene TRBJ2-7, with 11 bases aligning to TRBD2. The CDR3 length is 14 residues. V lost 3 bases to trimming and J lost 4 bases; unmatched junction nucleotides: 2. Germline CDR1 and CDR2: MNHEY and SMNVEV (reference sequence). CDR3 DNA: TGTGCCAGCAGTTTGCTAGCGGGGGGATACGAGCAGTACTTC. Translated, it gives CASSLLAGGYEQYF.

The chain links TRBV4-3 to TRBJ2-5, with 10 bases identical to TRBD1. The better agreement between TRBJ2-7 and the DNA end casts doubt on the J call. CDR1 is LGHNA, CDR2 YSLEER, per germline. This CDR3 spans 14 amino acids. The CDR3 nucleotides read TGCGCCAGCAGCCTCAGGACAGGGGGGGCCGAGCAGTACTTC. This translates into CASSLRTGGAEQYF.

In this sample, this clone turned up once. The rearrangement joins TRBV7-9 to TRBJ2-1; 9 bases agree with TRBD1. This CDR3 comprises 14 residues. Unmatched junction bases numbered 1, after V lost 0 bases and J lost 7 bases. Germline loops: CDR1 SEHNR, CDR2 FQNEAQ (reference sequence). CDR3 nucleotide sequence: TGTGCCAGCAGCTTAGCGGGGACAGGGAATGAGCAGTTCTTC. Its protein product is CASSLAGTGNEQFF.

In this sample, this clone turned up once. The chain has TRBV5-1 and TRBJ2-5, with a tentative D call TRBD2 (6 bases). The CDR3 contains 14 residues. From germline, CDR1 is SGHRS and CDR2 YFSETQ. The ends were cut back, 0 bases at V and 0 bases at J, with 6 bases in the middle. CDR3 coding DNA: TGCGCCAGCAGCTTGGGCGGGAACCAAGAGACCCAGTACTTC. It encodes CASSLGGNQETQYF.